The 15 T cell receptor beta chains below all came from one sample that was sequenced in a study of OX40 agonist ivuxolimab in advanced cancers. Using immunoSEQ multiplex PCR, the repertoire was profiled, and TCRdb retains in-frame clones only, with some absent. The sample yields more than 9,000 clones, around 84% seen once. The material sequenced was CD4+ or CD8+ T cells sorted from blood, taken in a trial of the OX40 agonist ivuxolimab. The receptor source for this set is an adult with an advanced solid tumor such as melanoma, head and neck, liver or kidney cancer.

This chain links TRBV4-1 with TRBJ2-7; 12 bases align to TRBD2. The CDR3 runs to 18 residues. Unmatched junction bases numbered 13, after V lost 0 bases and J lost 7 bases. Germline V gene lookup returns CDR1 MGHRA and CDR2 YSYEKL. The CDR3 nucleotides are TGCGCCAGCAGCCAAGATCCCCAGACTAGCGGGAGAGTAGGGGAGCAGTACTTC. Residues: CASSQDPQTSGRVGEQYF.

The J gene is TRBJ2-2, the V gene TRBV30, with 9 bases that match TRBD1. Germline CDR1 GTSNPN, CDR2 SVGIG (reference sequence). With 5 bases clipped from V and 4 bases from J, the junction kept 2 bases outside the gene matches. The CDR3 covers 13 residues. CDR3 in DNA: TGTGCCTGGCACAGGGGGCTCACCGGGGAGCTGTTTTTT. It yields the protein CAWHRGLTGELFF.

The chain joins TRBV6-5 to TRBJ1-5, with 9 nucleotides matching TRBD1. Germline values: CDR1 MNHEY, CDR2 SVGAGI. The V and J ends lost 4 bases and 4 bases, in that order; junction bases with no gene match: 2. This CDR3 is 14 amino acids long. The CDR3 protein is CASSWTGENQPQHF. The CDR3 DNA sequence: TGTGCCAGCAGTTGGACAGGGGAGAATCAGCCCCAGCATTTT.

This chain joins TRBV6-1 and TRBJ2-1; D is unresolved. CDR3 size: 12 residues. Germline lookup yields CDR1 MNHNS and CDR2 SASEGT. V was cut by 6 bases and J by 5 bases, with 8 bases left in between. The CDR3 DNA sequence: TGTGCCAGCAGAGATACAGACAATGAGCAGTTCTTC. The encoded protein is CASRDTDNEQFF.

The gene calls are TRBV9 and TRBJ2-1; no reliable D call. Germline CDR1 SGDLS, CDR2 YYNGEE. The CDR3 has 13 residues. The V and J ends lost 0 bases and 1 base respectively, with 2 bases between them. The CDR3 DNA follows: TGTGCCAGCAGCGTAGGGTCCTACAATGAGCAGTTCTTC. Its translation: CASSVGSYNEQFF.

There are a few counts of this clone. The rearrangement links TRBV27 to TRBJ2-7; the D gene is possibly TRBD1 (6 bases). CDR1 is MNHEY, CDR2 SMNVEV, per germline (reference sequence). The CDR3 has 15 amino acids. Trimming pared 1 base from V and 4 bases from J, leaving 14 bases between. The CDR3 protein is CASSLWGLKPYEQYF. Written as DNA, the CDR3 is TGTGCCAGCAGTTTATGGGGGCTTAAACCTTACGAGCAGTACTTC.

The chain carries TRBV28 and TRBJ2-1; 7 nucleotides agree with TRBD2. This CDR3 region has 16 residues. J was trimmed by 2 bases and V by 5 bases; bases with no gene match: 9. CDR1 is MDHEN and CDR2 is SYDVKM in the germline V gene. CDR3 nucleotide sequence: TGTGCCAGCAGTGTTCTAGCGGAGCCCCCCTACAATGAGCAGTTCTTC. It encodes CASSVLAEPPYNEQFF.

The chain has TRBV4-2 and TRBJ2-7, with unresolved D. CDR3 size: 15 residues. Looked up from germline, CDR1 is LGHNA and CDR2 is YNFKEQ. V was clipped by 3 bases and J by 0 bases, with 12 bases between them. CDR3 in amino acids: CASSQGSTASYEQYF. CDR3 bases: TGTGCCAGCAGCCAGGGTTCGACGGCCTCCTACGAGCAGTACTTC.

The chain carries TRBV19 and TRBJ2-1, with D perhaps being TRBD1 or TRBD2 (5 bases each). Trimming removed 5 bases at V and 0 bases at J, with 17 bases between. The CDR3 is 17 residues long. Germline V gives CDR1 LNHDA, CDR2 SQIVND (reference sequence). DNA for the CDR3: TGTGCCAGTAGTCCGACTGGGACGGCGGGCTCCTACAATGAGCAGTTCTTC. Translated, it gives CASSPTGTAGSYNEQFF.

V usage is TRBV4-3 and J usage is TRBJ1-6, with TRBD1 matching 8 bases. Germline-derived CDR1 and CDR2 are LGHNA and YSLEER. Trimming cost V 4 bases and J 4 bases; bases outside gene matches: 3. The CDR3 loop spans 15 amino acids. This CDR3 is CASSLGQGYNSPLHF. CDR3 coding DNA: TGCGCCAGCAGCCTAGGACAGGGATATAATTCACCCCTCCACTTT.

The V gene is TRBV27, the J gene TRBJ2-1; TRBD2 is a possible D gene (6 bases). The V gene lost 6 bases and the J gene lost 5 bases, with 17 bases spanning the gap. Germline V gene data show CDR1 as MNHEY and CDR2 as SMNVEV (reference sequence). This CDR3 is 15 amino acids long. The CDR3 region is CASSLFGGVHNEQFF. The CDR3 DNA follows: TGTGCCAGCAGCCTCTTTGGCGGGGTCCACAATGAGCAGTTCTTC.

V usage is TRBV2 and J usage is TRBJ2-3; TRBD1 or TRBD2 may be the D gene (5 bases each). The V end was cut by 9 bases, the J end by 1 base, with 17 bases between. This CDR3 region has 15 residues. Germline loops: CDR1 SNHLY, CDR2 FYNNEI. CDR3: CARGDLAHGTDTQYF. The CDR3, as DNA: TGTGCCAGAGGGGATCTAGCACATGGCACAGATACGCAGTATTTT.

The chain recombines TRBV5-5 with TRBJ2-7; 11 nucleotides align to TRBD1. Trimming cost V 3 bases and J 7 bases; bases outside gene matches: 6. The CDR3 covers 14 residues. Germline V gene sequence: CDR1 SGHKS, CDR2 YYEKEE (reference sequence). The CDR3 region has the DNA TGTGCCAGCAGCTCCGGACAGGGGGCTGGAGAGCAGTACTTC. It encodes CASSSGQGAGEQYF.

The chain recombines TRBV6-5 with TRBJ2-1, with 7 bases aligning to TRBD2. V shed 0 bases, J shed 8 bases, and the junction held 10 bases outside the gene matches. The CDR3 is made up of 16 amino acids. Germline V CDR1 and CDR2: MNHEY, SVGAGI. The CDR3 DNA reads TGTGCCAGCAGTTACTCGAGCGGGGCCTCTGGCCATGAGCAGTTCTTC. It encodes CASSYSSGASGHEQFF.

This chain connects TRBV7-3 to TRBJ1-2; 9 nucleotides match TRBD1. This CDR3 is 16 amino acids long. CDR1 is SGHTA, CDR2 FQGTGA, per germline. V gave up 5 bases and J gave up 6 bases; unmatched junction bases: 13. CDR3 residues: CASSARVQGAADGYTF. In DNA form, the CDR3 reads TGTGCCAGCAGCGCAAGGGTACAGGGGGCGGCAGATGGCTACACCTTC.